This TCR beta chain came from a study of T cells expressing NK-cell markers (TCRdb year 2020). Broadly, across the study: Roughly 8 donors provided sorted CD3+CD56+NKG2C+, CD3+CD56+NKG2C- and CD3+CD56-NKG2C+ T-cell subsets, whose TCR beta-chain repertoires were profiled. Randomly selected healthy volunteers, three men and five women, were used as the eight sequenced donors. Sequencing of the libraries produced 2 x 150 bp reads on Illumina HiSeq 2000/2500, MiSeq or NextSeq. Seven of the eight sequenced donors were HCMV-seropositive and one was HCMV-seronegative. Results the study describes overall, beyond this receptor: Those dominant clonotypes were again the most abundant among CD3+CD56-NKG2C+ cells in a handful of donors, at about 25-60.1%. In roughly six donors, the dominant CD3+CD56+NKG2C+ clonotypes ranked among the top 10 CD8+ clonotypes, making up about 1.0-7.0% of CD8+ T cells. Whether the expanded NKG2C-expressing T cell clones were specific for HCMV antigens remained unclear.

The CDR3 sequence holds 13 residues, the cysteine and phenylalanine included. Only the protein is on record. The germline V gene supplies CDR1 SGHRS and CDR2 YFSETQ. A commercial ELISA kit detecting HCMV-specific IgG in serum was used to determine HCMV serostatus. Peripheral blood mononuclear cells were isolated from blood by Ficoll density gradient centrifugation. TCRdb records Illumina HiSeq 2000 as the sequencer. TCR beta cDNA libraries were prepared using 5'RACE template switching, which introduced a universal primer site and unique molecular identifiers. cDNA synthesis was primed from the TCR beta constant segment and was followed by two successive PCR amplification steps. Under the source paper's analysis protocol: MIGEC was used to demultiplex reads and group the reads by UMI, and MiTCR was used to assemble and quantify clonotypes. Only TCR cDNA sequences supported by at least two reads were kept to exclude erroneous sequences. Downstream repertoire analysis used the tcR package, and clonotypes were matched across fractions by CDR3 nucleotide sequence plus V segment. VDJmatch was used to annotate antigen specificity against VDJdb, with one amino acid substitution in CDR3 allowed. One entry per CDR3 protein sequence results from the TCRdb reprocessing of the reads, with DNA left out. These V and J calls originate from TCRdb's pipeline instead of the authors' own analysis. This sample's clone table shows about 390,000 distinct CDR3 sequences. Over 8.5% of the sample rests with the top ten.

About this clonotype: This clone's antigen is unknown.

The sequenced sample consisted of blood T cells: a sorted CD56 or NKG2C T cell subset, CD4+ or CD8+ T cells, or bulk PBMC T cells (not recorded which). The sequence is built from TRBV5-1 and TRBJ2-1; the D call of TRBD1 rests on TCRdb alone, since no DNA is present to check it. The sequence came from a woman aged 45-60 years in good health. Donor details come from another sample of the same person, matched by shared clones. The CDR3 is CASRTGLYNEQFF. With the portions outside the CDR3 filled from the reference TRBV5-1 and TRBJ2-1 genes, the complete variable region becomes KAGVTQTPRYLIKTRGQQVTLSCSPISGHRSVSWYQQTPGQGLQFLFEYFSETQRNKGNFPGRFSGRQFSNSRSEMNVSTLELGDSALYLCASRTGLYNEQFFGPGTRLTVL.